The next 16 T cell receptor beta chains were all read from a single sample in a study of cytomegalovirus exposure and HLA in healthy donors. The PCR contained 60 Vbeta and 13 Jbeta primers. This table comes from immunoSEQ multiplex PCR, and its TCRdb copy is limited to in-frame clones, with some not included. The sample has 120,000 to 150,000 clones, approximately 80% seen once; the top ten hold roughly 4.2%. The sample was PBMCs. These receptors all stem from a middle-aged man in good health and CMV-seropositive.

The V gene is TRBV10-3, the J gene TRBJ1-1; TRBD1 might be the D (6 bases). The CDR3 runs to 15 residues. The V gene's germline CDR1 is ENHRY and CDR2 SYGVKD. The V end lost 4 bases, the J end lost 5 bases, and 17 bases lay between the germline ends. In DNA form, the CDR3 reads TGTGCCATCAGTGCCCTACAGGGATTGCGGACTGAAGCTTTCTTT. It is translated as CAISALQGLRTEAFF.

CDR3 protein: CASSSRDRVGYGYTF. The CDR3 region has the DNA TGTGCCAGCAGTTCCCGAGACAGGGTTGGGTATGGCTACACCTTC. This chain links TRBV27 with TRBJ1-2, with 7 bases matching TRBD1. V shed 4 bases, J shed 5 bases, and the junction held 10 bases outside the gene matches. The CDR3 totals 15 residues. CDR1 MNHEY and CDR2 SMNVEV come from the germline V gene (reference sequence).

This clone appeared a single time. The CDR3 protein is CASSQLTSFSGNTIYF. CDR3 in DNA: TGCGCCAGCAGCCAACTTACGAGTTTCTCTGGAAACACCATATATTTT. This chain links TRBV5-1 with TRBJ1-3; D is ambiguous. V gave up 4 bases and J gave up 0 bases, with 14 bases separating them. The germline gives CDR1 SGHRS, CDR2 YFSETQ. This CDR3 spans 16 amino acids.

This sequence joins TRBV4-3 and TRBJ2-4; no clear D. The V end was cut by 1 base, the J end by 6 bases, with 13 bases between. This CDR3 is 15 amino acids long. CDR1 is LGHNA, CDR2 YSLEER, per germline. The CDR3 DNA sequence: TGCGCCAGCAGCCAAGCTTTTAGCCCCGGAAACATTCAGTACTTC. Encoded protein: CASSQAFSPGNIQYF.

The chain is built from TRBV29-1 and TRBJ1-1; possibly TRBD1 for D (6 bases). The CDR3 sequence is 10 residues long. Germline V gives CDR1 SQVTM, CDR2 ANQGSEA. V lost 6 bases, J lost 8 bases, and 10 bases lay in between. Written as DNA, the CDR3 is TGCAGCGTGGAGACAGGCGAAGCTTTCTTT. Translating it yields CSVETGEAFF.

The CDR3 nucleotides read TGTGCCTGGAGGGCGAGCGGGAGACTGGGAGAGCAGTACTTC. Protein sequence: CAWRASGRLGEQYF. J is TRBJ2-7 and V is TRBV30, with TRBD2 matching over 8 bases. This CDR3 is 14 amino acids long. The J segment lost 7 bases and the V segment lost 3 bases, leaving 11 bases of the junction unmatched. Germline V lookup: CDR1 GTSNPN, CDR2 SVGIG (reference sequence).

The chain recombines TRBV4-3 with TRBJ1-1; the D is unclear. The V and J ends lost 2 bases and 0 bases respectively, with 10 bases between them. The germline gives CDR1 LGHNA, CDR2 YSLEER. The CDR3 is made up of 15 amino acids. CDR3 DNA sequence: TGCGCCAGCAGCCAATTTACGAACATGAACACTGAAGCTTTCTTT. It specifies CASSQFTNMNTEAFF.

The rearrangement joins TRBV9 to TRBJ2-2, with D perhaps matching TRBD2 (6 bases). Germline V lookup: CDR1 SGDLS, CDR2 YYNGEE. Trimming took 2 bases from V and 4 from J, leaving 12 bases between them. This CDR3 comprises 15 residues. CDR3 bases: TGTGCCAGCAGCGTGGGGCTGGGGGGCACCGGGGAGCTGTTTTTT. Residues: CASSVGLGGTGELFF.

The chain is built from TRBV5-4 and TRBJ1-2; 7 bases are a match to TRBD1. Germline V gene sequence: CDR1 SGHNT, CDR2 YYREEE (reference sequence). The CDR3 is made up of 15 amino acids. J lost 4 bases, V lost 9 bases, and 15 bases had no gene match. The chain's CDR3 is CATLPDRDSIYGYTF. CDR3 coding DNA: TGTGCCACACTTCCCGACAGGGACTCTATCTATGGCTACACCTTC. Looking up the rest from reference TRBV5-4 and TRBJ1-2 gives the full variable domain: ETGVTQSPTHLIKTRGQQVTLRCSSQSGHNTVSWYQQALGQGPQFIFQYYREEENGRGNFPPRFSGLQFPNYSSELNVNALELDDSALYLCATLPDRDSIYGYTFGSGTRLTVV.

The V and J genes are TRBV7-7 and TRBJ2-2, with a weak D call TRBD2 (5 bases). Germline V CDR1 and CDR2: SSHAT, FNYEAQ (reference sequence). V dropped 1 base and J dropped 0 bases, with 6 bases sitting between them. CDR3 length equals 15 residues. CDR3 sequence (DNA): TGTGCCAGCAGCTTAGGAGGGTCGAACACCGGGGAGCTGTTTTTT. Amino acid sequence: CASSLGGSNTGELFF.

The chain combines TRBV5-1 with TRBJ2-5, with 8 positions matching TRBD2. The CDR3 runs 15 residues. Per the germline V gene, CDR1 is SGHRS and CDR2 is YFSETQ. V was pared by 3 bases and J by 5 bases, with 9 bases of the junction left unmatched. CDR3 coding DNA: TGCGCCAGCAGCTCCCCCGGGGCTAGCGGGGAGACCCAGTACTTC. The encoded protein is CASSSPGASGETQYF.

The CDR3 nucleotides read TGTGCCAGCAGTTCCCGACAGCCCGGCTCCTACGAGCAGTACTTC. Translating it yields CASSSRQPGSYEQYF. The genes are TRBV27 and TRBJ2-7; a possible D gene is TRBD1 (5 bases). Germline V gene sequence: CDR1 MNHEY, CDR2 SMNVEV (reference sequence). The CDR3 spans 15 residues. V was pared by 4 bases and J by 0 bases, with 13 bases between.

The CDR3 loop reads CASSQQAGLNTEAFF. CDR3 bases: TGTGCCAGCAGCCAACAAGCAGGGCTGAACACTGAAGCTTTCTTT. This chain uses TRBV7-9 with TRBJ1-1; D possibly corresponds to TRBD1 (5 bases). V was pared by 5 bases and J by 0 bases, with 13 bases between. Per the germline V gene, CDR1 is SEHNR and CDR2 is FQNEAQ (reference sequence). The length of the CDR3 is 15 residues.

This chain uses TRBV5-1 with TRBJ2-7, with TRBD2 matching 13 bases. Trimming at V came to 4 bases and at J to 0 bases, leaving 4 bases not matched to a gene. Germline CDR1 and CDR2: SGHRS and YFSETQ. The CDR3 consists of 16 residues. CDR3 sequence: CASSRLAGGISYEQYF. The CDR3 DNA sequence: TGCGCCAGCAGCAGACTAGCGGGAGGAATCTCCTACGAGCAGTACTTC.

This sequence joins TRBV7-8 and TRBJ2-2; D unresolved. Trimming shortened V by 2 bases and J by 7 bases, and 17 bases separated the two germline ends. Germline V CDR1 and CDR2: SGHVS, FQNEAQ. This CDR3 has 16 amino acids. The CDR3 bases are TGTGCCAGCAGCTTACTGAGAGGTCTCGTGAGCGGGGAGCTGTTTTTT. This translates into CASSLLRGLVSGELFF.

This rearrangement joins TRBV4-1 to TRBJ2-7, with TRBD2 matching over 8 bases. Trimming cost V 1 base and J 3 bases; bases outside gene matches: 17. Per the germline V gene, CDR1 is MGHRA and CDR2 is YSYEKL. This CDR3 contains 19 residues. The CDR3 DNA reads as TGCGCCAGCAGCCAAGTCGGTAAAGGGAGAAGCGGGGGTGGCTACGAGCAGTACTTC. Its protein product is CASSQVGKGRSGGGYEQYF.